This T cell receptor (beta chain) emerged from a study of blood T cell repertoires in COVID-19. Overall study: Whether acute or convalescent, the COVID-19 samples came from the United States, Italy and Spain.

As originally analysed: Reference gene primers were amplified, and this amplification served to estimate nucleated cell counts. The protocol was immunoSEQ multiplex PCR, while the TCRdb copy is restricted to in-frame clones and leaves out a portion. The V and J calls and the clone size are those of that table, but D and trimming were determined from the DNA. The sample has approximately 21,000 clones; about 88% are singletons. Source material: peripheral blood. The receptor's source is a human donor with acute or convalescent COVID-19. The donor label of this sample is uncertain.

This CDR3 reads CASSLGQFMSQDTQYF. The CDR3 DNA reads TGCGCCAGCAGCTTGGGACAGTTCATGAGTCAGGATACGCAGTATTTT. This rearrangement joins TRBV5-1 to TRBJ2-3, with D possibly being TRBD1 (5 bases). Trimming shortened V by 0 bases and J by 6 bases, and 17 bases separated the two germline ends. CDR1 and CDR2 from the germline V gene are SGHRS and YFSETQ. The length of the CDR3 is 16 residues.